What follows are 17 T cell receptor beta chains derived from one specimen sequenced in a study of early T cells in non-severe SARS-CoV-2 infection. TCRdb reprocessed the 5' RACE reads with MiXCR, giving one entry per CDR3 protein. The table includes tens of thousands of distinct CDR3 sequences, 5.5% to 6.5% detected once. The material sequenced was whole blood. These TCRs come from an adult who was a healthcare worker with PCR-confirmed SARS-CoV-2 infection or an uninfected control (not recorded which).

The genes are TRBV5-1 and TRBJ2-7; the D gene could be TRBD1 or TRBD2 (5 bases each). Germline CDR1 SGHRS, CDR2 YFSETQ. The CDR3 loop spans 14 amino acids. The V end lost 4 bases, the J end lost 4 bases, and 15 bases lay between the germline ends. The DNA for the CDR3 is TGCGCCAGCAGCGAGCCCGGGACGAGTTACGAGCAGTACTTC. The encoded protein is CASSEPGTSYEQYF.

The CDR3 coding sequence is TGTGCCAGTCGGGACCGACCCACAGATACGCAGTATTTT. It encodes CASRDRPTDTQYF. V usage is TRBV19 and J usage is TRBJ2-3; D is possibly TRBD1 or TRBD2 (5 bases each). V was pared by 8 bases and J by 2 bases, with 11 bases between. The CDR3 sequence is 13 residues long. CDR1 and CDR2 from the germline V gene are LNHDA and SQIVND (reference sequence).

This clonotype was found many times. This chain connects TRBV20-1 to TRBJ1-6, with D hard to call. V was shortened by 5 bases and J by 11 bases, with 22 bases between the two germline ends. Germline CDR1 DFQATT, CDR2 SNEGSKA (reference sequence). The CDR3 is 15 amino acids. The CDR3 here is CSAPPGLASLTPLHF. In DNA form, the CDR3 reads TGCAGTGCTCCCCCCGGGTTGGCCTCGTTGACACCCCTCCACTTT.

This clonotype occurred many times. The chain carries TRBV19 and TRBJ2-5; D gene uncertain. Germline V gene lookup returns CDR1 LNHDA and CDR2 SQIVND (reference sequence). Trimming left V 1 base short and J 5 bases short, with 8 bases between. This CDR3 comprises 13 residues. The CDR3 sequence is CASSIVGRETQYF. The CDR3 nucleotides are TGTGCCAGTAGTATAGTAGGACGGGAGACCCAGTACTTC.

This clonotype came up once. A much larger clone sits a single nucleotide away, making a read error possible. Given the absence of the conserved phenylalanine or tryptophan at the CDR3 end, a read error is likely. V is TRBV14 and J is TRBJ2-2; TRBD1 agrees at 11 bases. The J segment lost 4 bases and the V segment lost 7 bases, leaving 11 bases of the junction unmatched. The germline V gene encodes CDR1 SGHDN and CDR2 FVKESK. This CDR3 has 17 residues. The CDR3 is CASTRTGGGMGTGELFL. The CDR3 region has the DNA TGTGCCAGCACCCGGACAGGGGGCGGAATGGGCACCGGGGAGCTGTTTTTG.

This clonotype was counted between two and nine times. The rearrangement uses TRBV18 and TRBJ2-1; 8 nucleotides agree with TRBD2. Germline V gene sequence: CDR1 KGHSH, CDR2 LQKENI. V gave up 0 bases and J gave up 6 bases; unmatched junction bases: 7. CDR3 length: 16 residues. This chain's CDR3 is CASSPPKASGFNEQFF. CDR3 coding DNA: TGTGCCAGCTCACCACCGAAGGCTAGCGGGTTCAATGAGCAGTTCTTC.

This clonotype was detected ten times or more. The chain uses TRBV3-1 and TRBJ1-5, with TRBD1 as a possible D gene (5 bases). Germline loops: CDR1 LGHDT, CDR2 YNNKEL (reference sequence). This CDR3 spans 16 amino acids. V lost 1 base and J lost 0, with 10 bases in between. In DNA, the CDR3 is TGTGCCAGCAGCCAAGGGGCGACAGCTAGCAATCAGCCCCAGCATTTT. Amino acids: CASSQGATASNQPQHF.

By sample share, this clonotype is medium-sized. The chain is built from TRBV12-3 or TRBV12-4 and TRBJ2-7; D perhaps matches TRBD1 (6 bases). CDR3 length: 14 residues. Trimming removed 3 bases at V and 0 bases at J, with 9 bases between. CDR3 loop: CASSLAGASYEQYF. CDR3 DNA: TGTGCCAGCAGTTTGGCAGGGGCCTCCTACGAGCAGTACTTC.

In its sample, this clonotype was seen many times. The V gene is TRBV14, the J gene TRBJ1-1, with D hard to call. There are 13 residues in the CDR3. Trimming cost V 2 bases and J 7 bases, with 11 bases left between them. Germline CDR1 is SGHDN and CDR2 is FVKESK. In nucleotides, the CDR3 is TGTGCCAGCAGCCAATTCAATAAGGATGAAGCTTTCTTT. Its translation is CASSQFNKDEAFF.

This clonotype was observed a few times. One junction end disagrees with the germline gene, perhaps due to a read error. This chain connects TRBV5-7 to TRBJ2-2; D remains unclear. TRBV5-7 is placed among ORFs of uncertain function. This CDR3 contains 16 residues. The CDR3 region is CASSPGEQTKTGELFF. For the CDR3, the DNA is TGTGCCAGCAGCCCCGGAGAACAAACGAAGACCGGGGAGCTGTTTTTT.

In this sample, this clonotype turned up many times. The chain has TRBV5-1 and TRBJ1-5, with D hard to call. The V gene's germline CDR1 is SGHRS and CDR2 YFSETQ. This CDR3 region has 12 residues. Trimming left V 0 bases short and J 6 bases short, with 4 bases between. CDR3 in amino acids: CASSLDGQPQHF. CDR3 coding DNA: TGCGCCAGCAGCTTGGACGGTCAGCCCCAGCATTTT.

The chain has TRBV6-5 and TRBJ1-2; a possible D gene is TRBD1 (6 bases). Germline V gene sequence: CDR1 MNHEY, CDR2 SVGAGI. This CDR3 has 12 amino acids. V was cut by 6 bases and J by 4 bases, with 9 bases left in between. The chain's CDR3 is CASRQGSYGYTF. CDR3 DNA: TGTGCCAGCAGGCAGGGGAGCTATGGCTACACCTTC.

This clonotype was observed many times. The chain employs TRBV6-2 or TRBV6-3 and TRBJ1-1; TRBD1 aligns across 7 bases. V shed 6 bases and J 7 bases; nucleotides not matched to a gene: 14. The CDR3 consists of 15 residues. The germline V gene encodes CDR1 MNHEY and CDR2 SVGEGT. For the CDR3, the DNA is TGTGCCAGCAGAGGGGGATGGACAGGCGCCAGTGAAGCTTTCTTT. It specifies CASRGGWTGASEAFF.

At least ten counts were recorded for this clonotype. The chain links TRBV20-1 to TRBJ2-6; D is undetermined. The CDR3 consists of 13 residues. V lost 6 bases and J 0 bases, leaving 6 bases between the germline ends. Germline V gene data show CDR1 as DFQATT and CDR2 as SNEGSKA (reference sequence). CDR3 residues: CSAKISGANVLTF. DNA of the CDR3: TGCAGTGCGAAAATCTCTGGGGCCAACGTCCTGACTTTC.

This clonotype was seen ten or more times. The chain recombines TRBV10-3 with TRBJ1-6, with a possible D match to TRBD1 (5 bases). V was shortened by 2 bases and J by 2 bases, with 13 bases between the two germline ends. CDR1 and CDR2 from the germline V gene are ENHRY and SYGVKD. There are 17 residues in the CDR3. CDR3 region: CAISEGGRKAYNSPLHF. CDR3 coding DNA: TGTGCCATCAGTGAGGGGGGACGCAAGGCCTATAATTCACCCCTCCACTTT.

Points on this clonotype: The junction shows a germline mismatch at one end, possibly a read error. The CDR3 spells CTSSVGTEAFF. CDR3 nucleotide sequence: TGTACCAGCAGCGTTGGGACTGAAGCTTTCTTT. The chain employs TRBV9 and TRBJ1-1; the D is unclear. From germline, CDR1 is SGDLS and CDR2 YYNGEE. This CDR3 spans 11 amino acids. Complete variable domain (other parts from reference TRBV9 and TRBJ1-1): DSGVTQTPKHLITATGQRVTLRCSPRSGDLSVYWYQQSLDQGLQFLIQYYNGEERAKGNILERFSAQQFPDLHSELNLSSLELGDSALYFCTSSVGTEAFFGQGTRLTVV.

This clonotype was seen repeatedly, ten times or more. V usage is TRBV20-1 and J usage is TRBJ2-1; TRBD1 agrees at 8 bases. The CDR3 is 16 residues long. Germline V gene sequence: CDR1 DFQATT, CDR2 SNEGSKA (reference sequence). Unmatched junction bases numbered 7, after V lost 2 bases and J lost 1 base. The DNA of the CDR3 is TGCAGTGCTAGACCCTACAGGGGGAAATCCTACAATGAGCAGTTCTTC. It encodes CSARPYRGKSYNEQFF.